These T cell receptor beta chains were read from a single sample in a study of response to subunit inactivated influenza vaccine. TCRdb reanalysed the RT-PCR reads using MiXCR and keeps one entry per CDR3 protein. The table records 700,000 to 900,000 distinct CDR3 sequences, less than 25% of them present only once. The source was PBMCs from blood, collected more than 4 days after vaccination. All receptors come from a man aged 45-65 years who received an inactivated influenza vaccine. Each CDR3 is given with its conserved first and last residue. The D gene is left open where the match is weak. The size of a clone is reported for some rows only, either as once, few or many, or as a class for expanded clones.

clone_size | j_call | v_call | d_call | cdr3_nt | cdr3_aa
NA | TRBJ1-3 | TRBV7-2 | NA | TGTGCCAGCAGCCGAAATACAGGGTCTGGAAACACCATATATTTT | CASSRNTGSGNTIYF
many | TRBJ2-5 | TRBV12-3/TRBV12-4 | NA | TGTGCCAGCAGTTCTTCAAAAGAGACCCAGTACTTC | CASSSSKETQYF
few | TRBJ1-1 | TRBV10-3 | NA | TGTGCCATCAGTGAACGTGTAAGGGGGAACACTGAAGCTTTCTTT | CAISERVRGNTEAFF
NA | TRBJ2-3 | TRBV6-4 | TRBD2 | TGTGCCAGCAGTGACCATAGCGGGGCCTACACAGATACGCAGTATTTT | CASSDHSGAYTDTQYF
few | TRBJ1-6 | TRBV29-1 | NA | TGCAGCGTCTCCCAGGGAGGTAGCTATAATTCACCCCTCCACTTT | CSVSQGGSYNSPLHF
NA | TRBJ2-3 | TRBV7-2 | NA | TGTGCCAGCAGCGGTCACCCCACAGATACGCAGTATTTT | CASSGHPTDTQYF
many | TRBJ2-2 | TRBV7-2 | NA | TGTGCCAGCAGCTTGGCCCAGAACACCGGGGAGCTGTTTTTT | CASSLAQNTGELFF
NA | TRBJ2-1 | TRBV28 | TRBD1 | TGTGCCAGCAGATTACAGGGGGTAACCTTCTTC | CASRLQGVTFF
few | TRBJ2-1 | TRBV7-2 | NA | TGTGCCAGCAGCGTCATGTACTACAATGAGCAGTTCTTC | CASSVMYYNEQFF
NA | TRBJ2-2 | TRBV5-1 | TRBD1 | TGCGCCAGCAGCTTACAGGGACAGTCCACCGGGGAGCTGTTTTTT | CASSLQGQSTGELFF
NA | TRBJ2-7 | TRBV9 | NA | TGTGCCAGCAGCGTAGGGGCAGGCGAGCAGTACTTC | CASSVGAGEQYF
NA | TRBJ2-3 | TRBV29-1 | TRBD1 | TGCAGCGTCACCTCCGGGACAGAGGGGACAGATACGCAGTATTTT | CSVTSGTEGTDTQYF
few | TRBJ2-7 | TRBV7-9 | NA | TGTGCCAGCAGCGCAAGCAGCACGGTCGGGGTGGGGTACTTC | CASSASSTVGVGYF
NA | TRBJ2-1 | TRBV15 | NA | TGTGCCACCAGCAGAGTACAGGGAATAGTTGATGAGCAGTTCTTC | CATSRVQGIVDEQFF
NA | TRBJ2-5 | TRBV4-1 | TRBD2 | TGCGCCAGCAGCCAAAGGACTAGCGGGGTCCAAGAGACCCAGTACTTC | CASSQRTSGVQETQYF
few | TRBJ2-1 | TRBV6-1 | TRBD2 | TGTGCCAGCAGTGAAGCGGGAGGGACGAATGAGCAGTTCTTC | CASSEAGGTNEQFF
NA | TRBJ2-5 | TRBV29-1 | NA | TGCAGCGTTGAAGATCTGGCCCAGTCGGAGACCCAGTACTTC | CSVEDLAQSETQYF
NA | TRBJ1-1 | TRBV5-1 | NA | TGCGCCAGCAGCTTTAACGGGGGTGGGAACACTGAAGCTTTCTTT | CASSFNGGGNTEAFF
few | TRBJ2-4 | TRBV11-1 | NA | TGTGCCAGCAGCTCGCTTAGGGGCGACAGGATTATTTCCAAAAACATTCAGTACTTC | CASSSLRGDRIISKNIQYF
few | TRBJ2-3 | TRBV5-6 | NA | TGTGCCAGCACCAAGTCAGGGGCCCAGGGGGATACGCAGTATTTT | CASTKSGAQGDTQYF
NA | TRBJ2-7 | TRBV7-6 | TRBD1 | TGTGCCAGCAGCTCAGACAGGGGAAACGAGCAGTACTTC | CASSSDRGNEQYF
NA | TRBJ2-7 | TRBV2 | NA | TGTGCCAGCAAAGAGGGGGGGTCCTACGAGCAGTACTTC | CASKEGGSYEQYF
few | TRBJ2-7 | TRBV5-1 | TRBD1 | TGCGCCAGCAGCTCCTGGACAGGGACCTACGAGCAGTACTTC | CASSSWTGTYEQYF
NA | TRBJ1-3 | TRBV4-1 | NA | TGCGCCAGCAGCCAAGAGAATACTGGGGCAGGGAGGAACACCATATATTTT | CASSQENTGAGRNTIYF
few | TRBJ2-1 | TRBV7-2 | TRBD2 | TGTGCCAGCAGCTATGAGCGTGCTAGCGGGGGAGAGCAGTTCTTC | CASSYERASGGEQFF
few | TRBJ2-2 | TRBV9 | NA | TGTGCCAGCAGCGTGGGTGGGGCCGCGGCGAACACCGGGGAGCTGTTTTTT | CASSVGGAAANTGELFF
NA | TRBJ1-1 | TRBV28 | NA | TGTGCCAGCAGTTTAGGGGCAGGGAATCAGGACACTGAAGCTTTCTTT | CASSLGAGNQDTEAFF
many | TRBJ2-7 | TRBV12-3/TRBV12-4 | NA | TGTGCCAGCAGTTTCGTAGGGGACGAGCAGTACTTC | CASSFVGDEQYF
NA | TRBJ1-2 | TRBV6-1 | TRBD1 | TGTGCCAGCAGGTTGACAGGGGCGTATGGCTACACCTTC | CASRLTGAYGYTF
NA | TRBJ2-2 | TRBV12-3/TRBV12-4 | NA | TGTGCCAGCAGCCCACGCGGCAACGGGGAGCTGTTTTTT | CASSPRGNGELFF
NA | TRBJ1-6 | TRBV12-3/TRBV12-4 | NA | TGTGCCAGCAGTGGATGGACGGACTATAATTCACCCCTCCACTTT | CASSGWTDYNSPLHF
NA | TRBJ2-3 | TRBV7-9 | NA | TGTGCCAGCAGCTTAAATTTGCCGGACACTAGCACAGATACGCAGTATTTT | CASSLNLPDTSTDTQYF